This TCR beta chain was captured in a study of T-cell reconstitution after alpha-beta-depleted transplantation in children. General study points: Once a year had passed after transplant, T-cell counts and diversity came mostly from newly produced T cells. Diversity of TCRbeta at day 60 was high in some patients, arising from surviving recipient T cells and thymic progenitors. Expanded clones from the graft, numbering several hundred, reportedly supplied alpha-beta T cells about two months after transplant.

For TCRbeta, the library was prepared with unique molecular identifiers. TCRdb ran MiXCR on the PCR reads and lists one entry per CDR3 protein. The sample holds around 960,000 distinct CDR3 sequences; around 30% are singletons and the top ten take 28%. A few counts support this clonotype. Its antigen is still unknown. Specimen: PBMCs, mostly from graft donor cells, collected 360 days after TCRalphabeta/CD19-depleted stem cell transplant. The sequence derives from a boy in the first two years of life who had a stem cell transplant for SCID, so the T cells may come from the graft donor.

DNA for the CDR3: TGCGCCAGCAGCTTTGCCGGGCTTGAGTGGAGTGCTAACTATGGCTACACCTTC. Amino acid sequence: CASSFAGLEWSANYGYTF. The chain is built from TRBV5-1 and TRBJ1-2, with D unresolved. CDR3 length: 18 amino acids. V lost 2 bases to trimming and J lost 0 bases, with 20 bases between them. Germline V lookup: CDR1 SGHRS, CDR2 YFSETQ. The full variable domain, rest sourced from reference TRBV5-1 and TRBJ1-2, is KAGVTQTPRYLIKTRGQQVTLSCSPISGHRSVSWYQQTPGQGLQFLFEYFSETQRNKGNFPGRFSGRQFSNSRSEMNVSTLELGDSALYLCASSFAGLEWSANYGYTFGSGTRLTVV.